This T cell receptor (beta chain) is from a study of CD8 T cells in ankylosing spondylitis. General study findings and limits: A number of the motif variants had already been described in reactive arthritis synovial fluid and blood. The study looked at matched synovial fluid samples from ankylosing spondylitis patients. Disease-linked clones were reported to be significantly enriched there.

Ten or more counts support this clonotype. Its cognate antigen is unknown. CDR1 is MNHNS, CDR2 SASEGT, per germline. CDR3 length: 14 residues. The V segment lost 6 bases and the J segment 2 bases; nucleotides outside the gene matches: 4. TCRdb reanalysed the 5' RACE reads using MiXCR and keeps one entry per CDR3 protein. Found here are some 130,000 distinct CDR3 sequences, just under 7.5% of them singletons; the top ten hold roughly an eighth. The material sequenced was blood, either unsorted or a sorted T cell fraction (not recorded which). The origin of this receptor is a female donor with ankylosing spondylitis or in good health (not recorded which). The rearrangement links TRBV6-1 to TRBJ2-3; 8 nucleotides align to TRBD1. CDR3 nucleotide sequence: TGTGCCAGCAGCTGGACAGGGCACACAGATACGCAGTATTTT. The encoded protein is CASSWTGHTDTQYF.